This T cell receptor (beta chain) was identified during a study of T-cell memory formation after mild COVID-19. Trimming removed 0 bases at V and 3 bases at J, with 8 bases between. The CDR3 spans 14 residues. Germline loops: CDR1 LGHNA, CDR2 YSLEER. Whole-study results and caveats: Pre-infection memory contained some responding clones, which suggested that cross-reactive memory had joined.

This clonotype occurred a few times. The target antigen is unknown. A single record per CDR3 protein comes from TCRdb applying MiXCR to the 5' RACE reads. The table has fewer than 250,000 distinct CDR3 sequences, about 16% seen once. The chain uses TRBV4-3 and TRBJ1-1; a weak D match, TRBD1 (5 bases). Sequences were obtained from PBMCs or a T cell subset sorted from them (not recorded which). The sequence came from an adult woman who had mild COVID-19 (a few samples of this study predate the infection). Cell type and time point are not known. The CDR3 loop reads CASSQDKGHTEAFF. DNA of the CDR3: TGCGCCAGCAGCCAAGATAAGGGGCACACTGAAGCTTTCTTT.